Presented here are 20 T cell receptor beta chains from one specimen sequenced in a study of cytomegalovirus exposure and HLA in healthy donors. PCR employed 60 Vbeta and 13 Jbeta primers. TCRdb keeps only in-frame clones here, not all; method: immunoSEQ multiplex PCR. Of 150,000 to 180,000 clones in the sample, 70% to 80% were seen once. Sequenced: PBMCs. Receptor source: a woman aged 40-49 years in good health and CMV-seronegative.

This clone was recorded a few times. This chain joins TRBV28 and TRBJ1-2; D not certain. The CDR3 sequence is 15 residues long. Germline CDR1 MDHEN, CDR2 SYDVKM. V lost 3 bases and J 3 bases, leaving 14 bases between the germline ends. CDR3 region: CASSFFFPLHYGYTF. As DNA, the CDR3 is TGTGCCAGCAGTTTCTTCTTTCCCCTTCACTATGGCTACACCTTC.

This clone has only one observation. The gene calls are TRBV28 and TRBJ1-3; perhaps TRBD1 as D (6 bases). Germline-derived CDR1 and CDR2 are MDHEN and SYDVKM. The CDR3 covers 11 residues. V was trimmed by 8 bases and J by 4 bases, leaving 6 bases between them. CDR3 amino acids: CASGGGNTIYF. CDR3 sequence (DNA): TGTGCCAGCGGGGGCGGAAACACCATATATTTT. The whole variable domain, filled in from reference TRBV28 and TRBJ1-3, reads DVKVTQSSRYLVKRTGEKVFLECVQDMDHENMFWYRQDPGLGLRLIYFSYDVKMKEKGDIPEGYSVSREKKERFSLILESASTNQTSMYLCASGGGNTIYFGEGSWLTVV.

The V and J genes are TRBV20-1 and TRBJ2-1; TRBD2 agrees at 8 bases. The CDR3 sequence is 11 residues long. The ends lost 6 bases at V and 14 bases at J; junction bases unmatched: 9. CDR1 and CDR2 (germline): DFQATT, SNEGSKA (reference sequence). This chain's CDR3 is CSAKGGLEKFF. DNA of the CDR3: TGCAGTGCCAAGGGGGGACTAGAGAAGTTCTTC.

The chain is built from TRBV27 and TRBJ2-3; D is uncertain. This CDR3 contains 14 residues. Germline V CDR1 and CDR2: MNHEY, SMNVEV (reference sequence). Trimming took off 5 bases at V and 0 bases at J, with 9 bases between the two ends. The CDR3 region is CASSKMTSTDTQYF. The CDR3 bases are TGTGCCAGCAGTAAGATGACTAGCACAGATACGCAGTATTTT.

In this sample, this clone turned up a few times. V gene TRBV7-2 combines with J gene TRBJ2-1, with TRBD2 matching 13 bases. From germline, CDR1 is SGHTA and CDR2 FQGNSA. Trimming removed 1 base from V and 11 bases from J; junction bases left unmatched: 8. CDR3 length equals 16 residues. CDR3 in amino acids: CASSLGPGLAGIKQFF. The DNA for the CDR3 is TGTGCCAGCAGCTTAGGGCCGGGACTAGCGGGGATTAAGCAGTTCTTC. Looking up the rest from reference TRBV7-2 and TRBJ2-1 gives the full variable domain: GAGVSQSPSNKVTEKGKDVELRCDPISGHTALYWYRQSLGQGLEFLIYFQGNSAPDKSGLPSDRFSAERTGGSVSTLTIQRTQQEDSAVYLCASSLGPGLAGIKQFFGPGTRLTVL.

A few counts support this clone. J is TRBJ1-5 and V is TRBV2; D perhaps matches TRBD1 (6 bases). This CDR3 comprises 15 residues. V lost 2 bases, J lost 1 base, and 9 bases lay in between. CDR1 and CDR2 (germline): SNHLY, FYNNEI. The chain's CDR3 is CASSETRGSNQPQHF. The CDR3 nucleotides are TGTGCCAGCAGTGAAACCAGGGGAAGCAATCAGCCCCAGCATTTT.

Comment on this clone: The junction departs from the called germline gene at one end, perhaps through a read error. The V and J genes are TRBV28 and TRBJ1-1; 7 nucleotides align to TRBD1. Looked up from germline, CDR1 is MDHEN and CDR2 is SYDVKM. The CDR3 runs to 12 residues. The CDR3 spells CASSWSQRDSFF. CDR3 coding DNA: TGTGCCAGCAGTTGGAGCCAAAGGGACAGTTTTTTT.

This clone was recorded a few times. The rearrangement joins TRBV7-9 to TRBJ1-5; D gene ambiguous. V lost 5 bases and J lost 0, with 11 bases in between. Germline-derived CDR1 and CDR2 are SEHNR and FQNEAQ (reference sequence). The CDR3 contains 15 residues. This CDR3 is CASSVGIGSNQPQHF. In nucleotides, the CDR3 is TGTGCCAGCAGCGTCGGGATCGGTAGCAATCAGCCCCAGCATTTT.

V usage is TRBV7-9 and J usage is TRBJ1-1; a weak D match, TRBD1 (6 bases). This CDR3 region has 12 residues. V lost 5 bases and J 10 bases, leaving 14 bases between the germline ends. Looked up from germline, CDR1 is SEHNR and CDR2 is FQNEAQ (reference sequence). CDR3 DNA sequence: TGTGCCAGCAGCCCCGGGGGGGGCTCAGCTTTCTTT. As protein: CASSPGGGSAFF.

CDR3 loop: CASSFSRGGNQPQHF. CDR3 DNA: TGTGCCAGCAGTTTTAGCAGGGGAGGCAATCAGCCCCAGCATTTT. The rearrangement uses TRBV27 and TRBJ1-5, with D perhaps matching TRBD1 (6 bases). Germline V CDR1 and CDR2: MNHEY, SMNVEV (reference sequence). The CDR3 consists of 15 residues. The germline V and J ends were trimmed by 3 bases and 2 bases, with 11 bases remaining between them.

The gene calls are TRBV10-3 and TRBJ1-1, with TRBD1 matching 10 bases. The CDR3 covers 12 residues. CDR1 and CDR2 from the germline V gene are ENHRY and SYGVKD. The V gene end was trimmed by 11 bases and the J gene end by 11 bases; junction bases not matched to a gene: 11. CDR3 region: CASGGTGEKAFF. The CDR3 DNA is TGTGCCTCCGGAGGGACAGGGGAGAAGGCTTTCTTT.

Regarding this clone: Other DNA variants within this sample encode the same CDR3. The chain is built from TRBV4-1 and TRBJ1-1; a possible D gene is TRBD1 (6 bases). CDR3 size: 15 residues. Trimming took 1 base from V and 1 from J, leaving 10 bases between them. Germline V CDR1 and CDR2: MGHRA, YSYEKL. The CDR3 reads CASSQAGGPNTEAFF. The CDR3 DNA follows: TGCGCCAGCAGCCAAGCGGGGGGGCCGAACACTGAAGCTTTCTTT.

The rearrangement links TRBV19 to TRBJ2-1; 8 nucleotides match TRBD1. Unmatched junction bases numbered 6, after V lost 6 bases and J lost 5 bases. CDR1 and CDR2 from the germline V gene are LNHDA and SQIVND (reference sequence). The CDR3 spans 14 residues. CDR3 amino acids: CASREGTGDNEQFF. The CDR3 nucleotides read TGTGCCAGTAGGGAAGGGACAGGCGACAATGAGCAGTTCTTC.

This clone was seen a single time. CDR3 amino acids: CASSKDRGTDEQFF. CDR3 sequence (DNA): TGTGCCAGCAGCAAGGACAGGGGTACGGATGAGCAGTTCTTC. V usage is TRBV21-1 and J usage is TRBJ2-1; TRBD1, the table's D call, was not compared with the DNA. TRBV21-1 is assigned pseudogene status. The CDR3 is 14 amino acids.

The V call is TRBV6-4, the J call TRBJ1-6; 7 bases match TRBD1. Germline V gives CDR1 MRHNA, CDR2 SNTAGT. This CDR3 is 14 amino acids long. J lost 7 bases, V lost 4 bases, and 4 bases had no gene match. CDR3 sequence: CASSVTGNNSPLHF. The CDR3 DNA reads TGTGCCAGCAGTGTGACAGGGAACAATTCACCCCTCCACTTT.

CDR3 nucleotides: TGTGCCATCAGTGAAACGGGACTAGCTGGGAGCGAGCAGTACTTC. The encoded protein is CAISETGLAGSEQYF. The rearrangement uses TRBV10-3 and TRBJ2-7, with 9 bases matching TRBD2. With 3 bases clipped from V and 6 bases from J, the junction kept 9 bases outside the gene matches. The length of the CDR3 is 15 residues. Germline V gene lookup returns CDR1 ENHRY and CDR2 SYGVKD.

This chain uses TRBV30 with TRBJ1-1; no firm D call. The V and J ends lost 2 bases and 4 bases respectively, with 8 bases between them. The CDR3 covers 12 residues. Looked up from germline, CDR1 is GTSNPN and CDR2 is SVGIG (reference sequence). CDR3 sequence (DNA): TGTGCCTGGAGTTTTCCCGGCACTGAAGCTTTCTTT. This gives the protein CAWSFPGTEAFF.

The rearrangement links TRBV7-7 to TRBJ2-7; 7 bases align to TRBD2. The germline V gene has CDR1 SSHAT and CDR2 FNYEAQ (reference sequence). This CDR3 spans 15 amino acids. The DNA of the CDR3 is TGTGCTAGTGCCCCCGCCCTGGGGGAGGGCGGCGAGCAGTACTTC. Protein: CASAPALGEGGEQYF.

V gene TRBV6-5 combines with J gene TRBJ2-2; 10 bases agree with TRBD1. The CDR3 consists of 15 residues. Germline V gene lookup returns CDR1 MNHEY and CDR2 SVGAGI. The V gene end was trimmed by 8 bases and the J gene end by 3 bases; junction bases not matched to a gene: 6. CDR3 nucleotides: TGTGCCAGCGGAGCGACAGGGGGCTACACCGGGGAGCTGTTTTTT. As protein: CASGATGGYTGELFF.

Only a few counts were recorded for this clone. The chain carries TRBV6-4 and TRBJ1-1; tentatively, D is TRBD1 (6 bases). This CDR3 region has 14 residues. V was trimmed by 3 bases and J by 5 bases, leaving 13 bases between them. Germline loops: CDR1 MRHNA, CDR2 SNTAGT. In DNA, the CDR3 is TGTGCCAGCAGTGAAGGGGGGAGGGAAACTGAAGCTTTCTTT. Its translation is CASSEGGRETEAFF.